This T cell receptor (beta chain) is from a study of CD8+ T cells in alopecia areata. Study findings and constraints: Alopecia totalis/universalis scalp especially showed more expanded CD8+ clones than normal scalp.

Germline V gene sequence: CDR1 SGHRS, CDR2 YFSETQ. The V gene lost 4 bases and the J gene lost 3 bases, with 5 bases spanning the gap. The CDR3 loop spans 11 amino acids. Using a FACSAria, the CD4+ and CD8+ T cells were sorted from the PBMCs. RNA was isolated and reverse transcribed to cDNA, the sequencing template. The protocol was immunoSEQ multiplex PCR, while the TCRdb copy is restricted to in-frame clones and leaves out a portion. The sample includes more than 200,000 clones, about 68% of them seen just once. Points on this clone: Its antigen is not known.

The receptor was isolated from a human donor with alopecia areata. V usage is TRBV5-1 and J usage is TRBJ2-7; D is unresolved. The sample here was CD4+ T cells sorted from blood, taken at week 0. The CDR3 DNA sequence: TGCGCCAGCAGCGAGAGCTACGAGCAGTACTTC. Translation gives CASSESYEQYF.